The 4 T cell receptor beta chains below come from one sample, sequenced in a study of post-analysis software for immune sequencing data. Whole-study findings and limits: When patients were compared with controls, a handful of TRBV segments were more frequent, TRBV5-6, TRBV5-1 and TRBV20-1 among them.

Their antigen targets remain unknown. cDNA libraries of TCR beta carried unique molecular identifiers. TCRdb independently ran MiXCR on the PCR reads; one entry per CDR3 protein. Found here are under 900,000 distinct CDR3 sequences, roughly 50% of them singletons; the top ten hold about 4.5%. Sequenced input: blood. These receptor sequences come from a girl under 18 with multiple sclerosis.

Note on this clonotype: A read error is possible here, since a much larger clone lies one base away. The CDR3 is CSARGPSGNEQYF. Here the CDR3 DNA reads TGCAGTGCTAGGGGACCTTCGGGCAATGAGCAGTACTTC. V gene TRBV20-1 combines with J gene TRBJ2-5; the D gene could be TRBD1 or TRBD2 (5 bases each). V was pared by 3 bases and J by 11 bases, with 19 bases between. The germline CDR1 and CDR2 sequences are DFQATT and SNEGSKA (reference sequence). CDR3 length: 13 residues.

In the case of this clonotype: The junction does not match germline at one end; this may be a read error. The chain carries TRBV11-2 and TRBJ2-1; D is perhaps TRBD1 (5 bases). The CDR3 spans 17 residues. Germline-derived CDR1 and CDR2 are SGHAT and FQNNGV. This CDR3 reads CASSIEGAPIRGNEQFF. The CDR3 DNA reads TGTGCCAGCAGCATAGAAGGGGCGCCTATAAGGGGCAATGAGCAGTTCTTC.

This sequence joins TRBV10-3 and TRBJ1-2; 7 bases match TRBD1. The CDR3 runs 13 residues. J gave up 7 bases and V 6 bases, and 8 bases lay outside the gene matches. Germline CDR1 reads ENHRY; CDR2 reads SYGVKD. The CDR3 sequence: CAISYPGGGGYTF. CDR3 bases: TGTGCCATCAGCTACCCAGGGGGAGGTGGCTACACCTTC.

The gene calls are TRBV10-1 and TRBJ2-3; D unresolved. V was trimmed by 0 bases and J by 11 bases, leaving 15 bases between them. Germline-derived CDR1 and CDR2 are WNHNN and SYGVQD (reference sequence). This CDR3 has 14 amino acids. The CDR3 sequence: CASSESGPTARQYF. CDR3 coding DNA: TGCGCCAGCAGTGAGTCGGGCCCAACGGCTAGGCAGTATTTT.